The sequence of this T cell receptor (beta chain) was determined in a study of Ad26.COV2.S vaccination and SARS-CoV-2 variants. CDR3 length: 14 residues. Germline CDR1 reads SGHTA; CDR2 reads FQGNSA. V shed 6 bases and J 4 bases; nucleotides not matched to a gene: 5. Profiled with immunoSEQ multiplex PCR; TCRdb holds only in-frame clones, not every one. Among approximately 480,000 clones listed, around 88% were seen once. Treatment here: some 20 received Ad26.COV2.S at low or high dose, single or two shots; several received placebo; per-sample allocation not given. The samples were gathered on day 63 after the first injection of vaccine or placebo.

This rearrangement joins TRBV7-2 to TRBJ2-1, with 8 nucleotides matching TRBD1. This TCR came from a person between 18 and 60 years old who received the Ad26.COV2.S COVID-19 vaccine or a placebo. The input for sequencing was peripheral blood, taken in a trial of Ad26.COV2.S vaccine versus placebo. The CDR3 region is CASRPDRGYNEQFF. The CDR3, as DNA: TGTGCCAGCAGACCCGACAGGGGTTACAATGAGCAGTTCTTC.